This T cell receptor (beta chain) was recorded in a study of a mutant IDH1 vaccine in newly diagnosed glioma. For the study at large: Treated patients, averaging approximately 40 years, were around 62% male and approximately 38% female. Patients got radiotherapy, temozolomide, or both beforehand, and most got both. The study's findings and limits: Pseudoprogression appears to have had no connection to changes in top peripheral T cell clonotypes. Vaccination induced immune responses in over 85% of patients.

TCRdb's table, derived via immunoSEQ multiplex PCR, lists solely in-frame clones and lacks some. The data contain tens of thousands of clones, roughly 74% of them singletons. Germline V gene sequence: CDR1 SGHDT, CDR2 YYEEEE. V lost 4 bases to trimming and J lost 5 bases; unmatched junction nucleotides: 6. The CDR3 is 14 residues long. Of note for this clone: What it binds is not known.

Time point described: week 5, during vaccination. Vaccination used 300 ug of mutant IDH1 20-mer peptide per dose, with topical imiquimod. The sequenced sample was PBMCs, obtained from a glioma patient whose treatment included an IDH1 peptide vaccine. The V and J genes are TRBV5-6 and TRBJ2-4; the match to TRBD1 covers 7 bases. This clonotype was obtained from a man aged 35 to 55 with glioma. The CDR3 nucleotides read TGTGCCAGCAGCCCGCTTGACAGGGAAAACATTCAGTACTTC. It yields the protein CASSPLDRENIQYF.